Listed here is a single T cell receptor (beta chain). Its antigen is still unknown. This sample is drawn from a study of CD4 T cells in relation to SARS-CoV-2 and coronaviruses. Turning to the study itself: PBMCs were cultured with antigen for roughly 10 days before TCR beta sequencing.

V lost 2 bases and J 3 bases, leaving 13 bases between the germline ends. The CDR3 extends over 15 amino acids. Germline-derived CDR1 and CDR2 are GTSNPN and SVGIG (reference sequence). Unexposed donor CD4+ T cells date from about 2011-2019, before the COVID-19 pandemic. Isolation of CD4+ T cells took place after less than 11 days in culture. Cells permitting, SARS-CoV-2 S/N and four cold-coronavirus spikes were tested on unexposed-donor CD4+ T cells. Clones were read by immunoSEQ multiplex PCR, and TCRdb kept only the in-frame ones, dropping some. The sample records about 26,000 clones, roughly 76% being singletons.

Specimen: CD4+ T cells from PBMCs, cultured in vitro. This chain uses TRBV30 with TRBJ1-4; a weak D match, TRBD1 (6 bases). This receptor was identified in a human donor in good health. The CDR3 region has the DNA TGTGCCTGGAGTTATCGGGGGCCAGCTAATGAAAAACTGTTTTTT. This translates into CAWSYRGPANEKLFF. Looking up the rest from reference TRBV30 and TRBJ1-4 gives the full variable domain: SQTIHQWPATLVQPVGSPLSLECTVEGTSNPNLYWYRQAAGRGLQLLFYSVGIGQISSEVPQNLSASRPQDRQFILSSKKLLLSDSGFYLCAWSYRGPANEKLFFGSGTQLSVL.